Listed below are T cell receptor beta chains from one sample, sequenced in a study of cytomegalovirus exposure and HLA in healthy donors. This table comes from immunoSEQ multiplex PCR, and its TCRdb copy is limited to in-frame clones, with some not included. The data contain fewer than 90,000 clones, around 76% of them singletons. The sample consisted of PBMCs. These receptors were obtained from a man in his thirties or forties in good health and CMV-seropositive. The conserved cysteine and the conserved F or W are not part of the CDR3 here. The order of the fields is V gene, J gene, D gene, CDR3 protein. A D gene is named only where the DNA matches it firmly.

TRBV2	TRBJ1-6	NA	ASSVTNSPLH
TRBV5-1	TRBJ1-5	TRBD1	ASSPGTGEQPQH
TRBV28	TRBJ1-3	NA	ASRKSSGGGNTIY
TRBV5-5	TRBJ1-2	TRBD1	ASSFATGNYGYT
TRBV30	TRBJ1-6	NA	AWSVGGDSPLH
TRBV7-6	TRBJ1-6	TRBD1	ASSSRTGDYNSPLH
TRBV28	TRBJ1-2	TRBD1	ASSLYPRQGGGYT
TRBV5-6	TRBJ2-7	NA	ASSLEGPHYEQY
TRBV9	TRBJ2-2	TRBD1	ASSPGGNRRTGELF
TRBV9	TRBJ2-7	NA	ASSVDGRGSEQY
TRBV5-8	TRBJ2-2	NA	ASSFLGRNTGELF
TRBV27	TRBJ1-2	NA	ASSLSTTPNYGYT
TRBV19	TRBJ1-5	NA	ASSTHYRDVGQPQH
TRBV5-4	TRBJ2-2	NA	ASSFTPENTGELF
TRBV2	TRBJ2-3	NA	ASSELAGSDTQY
TRBV6-4	TRBJ2-7	NA	ARDTTGPLSYEQY
TRBV19	TRBJ2-6	NA	ASIRFEGGAGANVLT
TRBV13	TRBJ2-1	NA	ASSHRLLGYNEQF
TRBV4-3	TRBJ1-6	NA	ASSQGPLSPLH
TRBV4-1	NA	TRBD1	ASSQAGTGGYEQY
TRBV6-1	TRBJ2-7	NA	ASSESRLNFYEQY
TRBV5-4	TRBJ2-5	TRBD1	ASRGTGETQY
TRBV6-4	TRBJ2-3	TRBD2	ASSDSRTSGADTQY
TRBV6-1	TRBJ1-1	NA	ASSEEPGTNTEAF
TRBV2	TRBJ2-5	TRBD2	ASSRSASGGGETQY
TRBV6-1	TRBJ2-7	TRBD1	ASSFTGVEQY
TRBV28	TRBJ2-3	TRBD2	ASSPSGGRYTDTQY
TRBV28	TRBJ1-5	NA	ASSPRAGLQPQH
TRBV4-3	TRBJ1-3	NA	ASSQEMARGVKGNTIY
TRBV2	TRBJ2-7	NA	ASSEEVGTGVRGYEQY
TRBV7-9	TRBJ2-6	NA	ASSGPGRGTGANVLT
TRBV19	TRBJ2-3	TRBD2	ASSSEVAGGSTDTQY
TRBV28	TRBJ2-7	NA	ASTRTVPYEQY
TRBV5-6	TRBJ2-5	TRBD2	ASSAPGYIPGGVQETQY
TRBV7-2	TRBJ2-5	TRBD1	ASSSSWTGQETQY
TRBV7-9	TRBJ1-4	NA	SSSFGQTNEKLF
TRBV6-6	NA	TRBD1	ASSPDREPYEQY
TRBV2	TRBJ1-2	NA	ASSEAPGSYGYT
TRBV6-4	TRBJ1-6	NA	ASTPGAGSPLH
TRBV4-3	TRBJ2-6	TRBD1	ASSQNGGTGSGANVLT
TRBV5-4	TRBJ2-3	NA	ARSLQGTDTQY
TRBV4-1	TRBJ1-2	NA	ASSQEVGVYGYT
TRBV30	TRBJ2-7	TRBD1	AWTSGQGAGEQY
TRBV13	TRBJ2-5	TRBD2	ASSLRSGAGETQY
TRBV29-1	TRBJ2-7	NA	SSTGSSYEQY
TRBV4-2	TRBJ2-3	TRBD2	ASSQGIAGGTDTQY
TRBV7-9	TRBJ1-4	NA	ASSLGAIPFEKLF
TRBV28	TRBJ1-5	NA	ASSLRVGAQPQH
TRBV10-1	TRBJ2-2	NA	ASSDGERKTITGPGELF
TRBV9	TRBJ2-1	TRBD2	ASSVARRGGPPSCEQF